There are a few counts of the clone carrying this T cell receptor (beta chain). Germline V gene sequence: CDR1 MNHEY, CDR2 SVGAGI. The CDR3 covers 15 residues. Trimming stripped 1 base from V and 0 bases from J, with 9 bases between. This entry comes from a study of patients and donors after allogeneic stem cell transplantation. One entry per CDR3 protein results from TCRdb running MiXCR on the RT-PCR reads. This sample has more than 850,000 distinct CDR3 sequences, with more than 15% found just once. This TCR was recovered from a human donor who was either an allogeneic HSCT recipient or a stem cell or donor lymphocyte infusion donor (not recorded which). It is not recorded whose cells these are; they may come from a transplant donor. Sequencing was done on a sample of blood, either unsorted or a sorted T cell fraction (not recorded which). V and J are TRBV6-5 and TRBJ1-1, with D unclear. Here the CDR3 reads CASSYFPAMNTEAFF. For the CDR3, the DNA is TGTGCCAGCAGTTACTTTCCGGCCATGAACACTGAAGCTTTCTTT.